One and the same sample provided the 26 T cell receptor beta chains below, sequenced in a study of T cell changes during pregnancy in multiple sclerosis. The data were produced by immunoSEQ multiplex PCR, yet TCRdb's version contains in-frame clones alone and is incomplete. In the table there are around 32,000 clones, about nine tenths of which are singletons. The sample was CD8+ T cells from peripheral blood mononuclear cells, taken in the second trimester of pregnancy. Source of these receptors: a female donor in good health, enrolled as a control in a pregnancy study.

The chain recombines TRBV15 with TRBJ1-1; 9 bases map to TRBD1. The CDR3 contains 14 residues. Germline V gene lookup returns CDR1 LNHNV and CDR2 YYDKDF (reference sequence). V shed 7 bases, J shed 0 bases, and the junction held 3 bases outside the gene matches. In DNA, the CDR3 is TGTGCCACCACAACAGGGGGCATGAACACTGAAGCTTTCTTT. This sequence encodes CATTTGGMNTEAFF.

The chain combines TRBV4-3 with TRBJ2-1, with D possibly being TRBD2 (6 bases). The V gene's germline CDR1 is LGHNA and CDR2 YSLEER. The V end was cut by 0 bases, the J end by 8 bases, with 14 bases between. This CDR3 region has 15 residues. CDR3 loop: CASSQDYGTYDEQFF. CDR3 bases: TGCGCCAGCAGCCAAGATTACGGGACTTATGATGAGCAGTTCTTC.

V is TRBV4-3 and J is TRBJ1-4; D unclear. CDR1 LGHNA and CDR2 YSLEER come from the germline V gene. The CDR3 sequence is 13 residues long. V was clipped by 3 bases and J by 8 bases, with 10 bases between them. CDR3: CASSHIVQEKLFF. DNA for the CDR3: TGCGCCAGCAGCCATATAGTACAGGAAAAACTGTTTTTT.

The gene calls are TRBV2 and TRBJ1-1; D is perhaps TRBD1 (5 bases). CDR1 and CDR2 from the germline V gene are SNHLY and FYNNEI. There are 13 residues in the CDR3. Deletions cut 7 bases from V and 3 bases from J, with 12 bases between. The chain's CDR3 is CASTGGLDTEAFF. Written as DNA, the CDR3 is TGTGCCAGCACGGGGGGGTTGGACACTGAAGCTTTCTTT.

This rearrangement joins TRBV7-9 to TRBJ2-2; 7 nucleotides align to TRBD1. The V and J ends lost 5 bases and 3 bases, in that order; junction bases with no gene match: 3. CDR3 length equals 14 residues. Per germline, CDR1 SEHNR and CDR2 FQNEAQ (reference sequence). DNA of the CDR3: TGTGCCAGCAGCCCCGACAGGGACACCGGGGAGCTGTTTTTT. Encoded protein: CASSPDRDTGELFF.

This clone came up once. CDR3 loop: CASSLYWAEPSNQPQHF. CDR3 sequence (DNA): TGTGCCAGCAGTTTATATTGGGCAGAACCTAGCAATCAGCCCCAGCATTTT. The gene calls are TRBV27 and TRBJ1-5; D gene ambiguous. The germline V and J ends were trimmed by 1 base and 0 bases, with 13 bases remaining between them. The CDR3 has 17 amino acids. CDR1 and CDR2 from the germline V gene are MNHEY and SMNVEV (reference sequence).

This clone was picked up one time. The CDR3 DNA reads as TGTGCCAGTAGCGATTCGAGGGGCGGGGGACCCAACAATGAGCAGTTCTTC. Encoded protein: CASSDSRGGGPNNEQFF. This chain connects TRBV19 to TRBJ2-1, with TRBD2 matching 7 bases. V gave up 6 bases and J gave up 5 bases; unmatched junction bases: 16. From germline, CDR1 is LNHDA and CDR2 SQIVND (reference sequence). CDR3 size: 17 residues.

For the CDR3, the DNA is TGTGCCAGCAGCGGAGGGACAGGGGACGCGGTGAACTATGGCTACACCTTC. Translated, it gives CASSGGTGDAVNYGYTF. V and J are TRBV9 and TRBJ1-2, with 10 bases that match TRBD1. In germline, CDR1 is SGDLS, CDR2 YYNGEE. This CDR3 contains 17 residues. The trim removed 3 bases at V and 2 bases at J, leaving 10 bases unmatched.

V is TRBV4-3 and J is TRBJ2-5; the match to TRBD1 covers 8 bases. The closer fit of TRBJ2-7 to the DNA end suggests the J call may be wrong. The CDR3 runs 15 residues. CDR1 and CDR2 from the germline V gene are LGHNA and YSLEER. The CDR3 coding sequence is TGCGCCAGCAGCCACGACACAGGGGGACTGATCGAGCAGTACTTC. This translates into CASSHDTGGLIEQYF.

The chain employs TRBV5-1 and TRBJ2-7; TRBD1 is a possible D gene (6 bases). Germline V gene data show CDR1 as SGHRS and CDR2 as YFSETQ. V dropped 5 bases and J dropped 0 bases, with 15 bases sitting between them. CDR3 length: 15 amino acids. The CDR3 nucleotides are TGCGCCAGCAGTATTCGACAGGACCCCTCCTACGAGCAGTACTTC. Its translation: CASSIRQDPSYEQYF.

The genes are TRBV4-2 and TRBJ1-1, with 7 bases lining up with TRBD1. CDR3 length equals 17 residues. Looked up from germline, CDR1 is LGHNA and CDR2 is YNFKEQ. The V gene end was trimmed by 0 bases and the J gene end by 0 bases; junction bases not matched to a gene: 7. The chain's CDR3 is CASSQDLTGALNTEAFF. CDR3 in DNA: TGTGCCAGCAGCCAAGATCTTACAGGGGCCCTGAACACTGAAGCTTTCTTT.

The chain has TRBV7-8 and TRBJ1-3; 7 nucleotides align to TRBD1. This CDR3 comprises 15 residues. Germline CDR1 is SGHVS and CDR2 is FQNEAQ. The J segment lost 4 bases and the V segment lost 1 base, leaving 4 bases of the junction unmatched. CDR3 DNA sequence: TGTGCCAGCAGCTTAGTTCAGGGGGGAGGAAACACCATATATTTT. Translated, it gives CASSLVQGGGNTIYF.

The chain is built from TRBV15 and TRBJ2-1, with D possibly matching TRBD1 (6 bases). V shed 4 bases and J shed 9 bases, with 19 bases lying between them. The germline V gene has CDR1 LNHNV and CDR2 YYDKDF (reference sequence). The CDR3 sequence is 15 residues long. DNA of the CDR3: TGTGCCACCAGCAAAGTACAGGGTCTACGCAGTGAGCAGTTCTTC. It is translated as CATSKVQGLRSEQFF.

This clone was seen a handful of times. The genes are TRBV9 and TRBJ1-2, with 7 positions matching TRBD1. This CDR3 has 16 residues. J lost 2 bases, V lost 4 bases, and 11 bases had no gene match. Germline V gene sequence: CDR1 SGDLS, CDR2 YYNGEE. As DNA, the CDR3 is TGTGCCAGCAGCCCTGGGGACAGCCCCTTAAACTATGGCTACACCTTC. This encodes CASSPGDSPLNYGYTF.

This chain connects TRBV7-9 to TRBJ1-5; D is undetermined. V lost 5 bases and J 0 bases, leaving 8 bases between the germline ends. Germline V gene data show CDR1 as SEHNR and CDR2 as FQNEAQ (reference sequence). CDR3 length: 14 amino acids. In nucleotides, the CDR3 is TGTGCCAGCAGCCCAGGTTCTAGCAATCAGCCCCAGCATTTT. The encoded protein is CASSPGSSNQPQHF.

The chain has TRBV10-2 and TRBJ1-2; D gene uncertain. The CDR3 runs 12 residues. The V and J ends lost 3 bases and 7 bases respectively, with 9 bases between them. Germline loops: CDR1 WSHSY, CDR2 SAAADI. CDR3 protein: CASSDRLGGYTF. The CDR3 coding sequence is TGCGCCAGCAGTGACAGACTAGGTGGCTACACCTTC.

Points on this clone: Other DNA sequences in this sample translate to the same CDR3. The chain recombines TRBV2 with TRBJ1-2; unclear D gene. Germline CDR1 is SNHLY and CDR2 is FYNNEI. The CDR3 loop spans 14 amino acids. Trimming shortened V by 3 bases and J by 0 bases, and 8 bases separated the two germline ends. Here the CDR3 DNA reads TGTGCCAGCAGTGAGAGAGGCCCTAACTATGGCTACACCTTC. The encoded protein is CASSERGPNYGYTF.

V and J are TRBV6-4 and TRBJ2-2, with D perhaps TRBD2 (7 bases). Trimming removed 3 bases from V and 3 bases from J, with 11 bases in between. Germline assignment: CDR1 MRHNA and CDR2 SNTAGT. The length of the CDR3 is 15 residues. The CDR3 is CASSEGGLDTGELFF. The CDR3, as DNA: TGTGCCAGCAGTGAGGGGGGGCTTGACACCGGGGAGCTGTTTTTT.

This chain links TRBV2 with TRBJ2-7, with 9 bases matching TRBD1. Per the germline V gene, CDR1 is SNHLY and CDR2 is FYNNEI. This CDR3 has 15 amino acids. Trimming took 3 bases from V and 3 from J; bases not matched to a gene: 6. CDR3 sequence (DNA): TGTGCCAGCAGTGATGACAGGGGGAATGACTACGAGCAGTACTTC. Protein product: CASSDDRGNDYEQYF.

The chain carries TRBV9 and TRBJ2-3; possibly TRBD2 for D (6 bases). This CDR3 is 14 amino acids long. Germline assignment: CDR1 SGDLS and CDR2 YYNGEE. Trimming cost V 4 bases and J 2 bases, with 11 bases left between them. CDR3 sequence: CASSQLANTDTQYF. The CDR3 nucleotides read TGTGCCAGCAGCCAACTAGCAAACACAGATACGCAGTATTTT. Supplemented by reference TRBV9 and TRBJ2-3, the full variable domain reads DSGVTQTPKHLITATGQRVTLRCSPRSGDLSVYWYQQSLDQGLQFLIQYYNGEERAKGNILERFSAQQFPDLHSELNLSSLELGDSALYFCASSQLANTDTQYFGPGTRLTVL.

V gene TRBV4-3 combines with J gene TRBJ1-1; 7 positions agree with TRBD1. After removal of 6 bases from V and 2 bases from J, the junction contained 9 bases not matched to a gene. Germline CDR1 is LGHNA and CDR2 is YSLEER. The CDR3 spans 15 residues. The CDR3 coding sequence is TGCGCCAGCAGAAGTAGTGAGGGGGCAAACACTGAAGCTTTCTTT. Its translation is CASRSSEGANTEAFF.

The J gene is TRBJ2-6, the V gene TRBV27; D ambiguous. The CDR3 contains 14 residues. Germline CDR1 MNHEY, CDR2 SMNVEV (reference sequence). V dropped 3 bases and J dropped 0 bases, with 3 bases sitting between them. The CDR3 DNA reads TGTGCCAGCAGTTTCAGCTCTGGGGCCAACGTCCTGACTTTC. Protein product: CASSFSSGANVLTF. The full variable domain, rest sourced from reference TRBV27 and TRBJ2-6, is EAQVTQNPRYLITVTGKKLTVTCSQNMNHEYMSWYRQDPGLGLRQIYYSMNVEVTDKGDVPEGYKVSRKEKRNFPLILESPSPNQTSLYFCASSFSSGANVLTFGAGSRLTVL.

The chain combines TRBV2 with TRBJ1-5, with 8 bases matching TRBD1. Losses at the gene ends were 6 bases for V and 7 bases for J; bases not matched to a gene: 5. Germline V gene lookup returns CDR1 SNHLY and CDR2 FYNNEI. This CDR3 spans 13 amino acids. In DNA form, the CDR3 reads TGTGCCAGCAGGGACAGGGTCGGACAGCCCCAGCATTTT. Amino acids: CASRDRVGQPQHF.

The V and J genes are TRBV4-3 and TRBJ1-1, with TRBD1 as a possible D gene (5 bases). The CDR3 contains 15 residues. V was shortened by 1 base and J by 1 base, with 10 bases between the two germline ends. The germline gives CDR1 LGHNA, CDR2 YSLEER. The CDR3 nucleotides read TGCGCCAGCAGCCAAGGCCCCAGGGCGAACACTGAAGCTTTCTTT. It is translated as CASSQGPRANTEAFF.

The rearrangement links TRBV19 to TRBJ2-2, with 8 bases fitting TRBD2. With 4 bases clipped from V and 0 bases from J, the junction kept 7 bases outside the gene matches. Germline V gene sequence: CDR1 LNHDA, CDR2 SQIVND (reference sequence). The CDR3 covers 17 residues. CDR3: CASSTNREGPNTGELFF. CDR3 DNA sequence: TGTGCCAGTAGTACAAACCGGGAGGGGCCGAACACCGGGGAGCTGTTTTTT.

This clone was seen a few times. V is TRBV7-8 and J is TRBJ1-2, with D unresolved. With 1 base removed from V and 6 bases from J, the gap between germline ends came to 12 bases. Germline V gene sequence: CDR1 SGHVS, CDR2 FQNEAQ. There are 14 residues in the CDR3. The CDR3 nucleotides read TGTGCCAGCAGCTTAGGAAGCACGAGGGATGGCTACACCTTC. It codes for CASSLGSTRDGYTF.